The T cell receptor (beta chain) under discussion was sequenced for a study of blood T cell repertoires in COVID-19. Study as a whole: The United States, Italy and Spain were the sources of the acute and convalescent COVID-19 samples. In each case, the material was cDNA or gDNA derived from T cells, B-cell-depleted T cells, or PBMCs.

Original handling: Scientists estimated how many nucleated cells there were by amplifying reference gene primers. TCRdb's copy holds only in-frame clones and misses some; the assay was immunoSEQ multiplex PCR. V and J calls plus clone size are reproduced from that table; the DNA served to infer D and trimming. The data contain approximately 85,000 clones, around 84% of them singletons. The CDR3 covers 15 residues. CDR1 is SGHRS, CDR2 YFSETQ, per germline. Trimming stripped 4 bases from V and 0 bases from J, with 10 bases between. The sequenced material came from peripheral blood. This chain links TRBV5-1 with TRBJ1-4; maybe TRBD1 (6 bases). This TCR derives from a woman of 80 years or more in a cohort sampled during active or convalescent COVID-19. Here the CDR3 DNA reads TGCGCCAGCAGCCGAGGGGGAGCAACTAATGAAAAACTGTTTTTT. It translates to CASSRGGATNEKLFF.